The 16 T cell receptor beta chains listed next were all sequenced from one sample in a study of blood T cells in healthy people across ages. Using a J-beta primer mix together with a sample-barcoded 5' primer, a second PCR was run for about 7 to 12 cycles. TCRdb used MiXCR to reprocess the 5' RACE reads, holding one entry per CDR3 protein. The sample records around 850,000 distinct CDR3 sequences, around 36% being singletons. The sequenced sample was blood. All receptors derive from a young man in good health.

In its sample, this clonotype was seen once. This chain joins TRBV7-8 and TRBJ2-7, with TRBD1 matching over 8 bases. V lost 5 bases, J lost 5 bases, and 8 bases stayed unmatched. CDR1 and CDR2 (germline): SGHVS, FQNEAQ. The CDR3 is 14 amino acids. CDR3 in DNA: TGTGCCAGCAGCCTGGACAGGGAGATGGACGAGCAGTACTTC. This translates into CASSLDREMDEQYF.

The chain employs TRBV11-2 and TRBJ1-5; 8 bases match TRBD1. This CDR3 is 15 amino acids long. Germline lookup yields CDR1 SGHAT and CDR2 FQNNGV. V lost 5 bases to trimming and J lost 6 bases; unmatched junction nucleotides: 9. CDR3 coding DNA: TGTGCCAGCAGCCGAGGACAGGGTTTTAGTCAGCCCCAGCATTTT. It yields the protein CASSRGQGFSQPQHF. Combining the CDR3 with reference TRBV11-2 and TRBJ1-5 gives the whole variable domain EAGVAQSPRYKIIEKRQSVAFWCNPISGHATLYWYQQILGQGPKLLIQFQNNGVVDDSQLPKDRFSAERLKGVDSTLKIQPAKLEDSAVYLCASSRGQGFSQPQHFGDGTRLSIL.

This rearrangement joins TRBV20-1 to TRBJ2-3, with 8 bases matching TRBD2. CDR3 length: 14 residues. Germline CDR1 DFQATT, CDR2 SNEGSKA (reference sequence). Losses at the gene ends were 5 bases for V and 1 base for J; bases not matched to a gene: 5. CDR3 in DNA: TGCAGTGCTTTAGCGGGGTTGGGCACAGATACGCAGTATTTT. Translation gives CSALAGLGTDTQYF.

The chain employs TRBV20-1 and TRBJ2-2, with a possible D match to TRBD2 (6 bases). Germline CDR1 is DFQATT and CDR2 is SNEGSKA (reference sequence). The length of the CDR3 is 15 residues. Trimming cost V 0 bases and J 3 bases, with 11 bases left between them. The CDR3 region has the DNA TGCAGTGCTAGAGACAGGGAGGCGGACACCGGGGAGCTGTTTTTT. Translation gives CSARDREADTGELFF.

This clonotype was observed many times. The V and J genes are TRBV4-3 and TRBJ2-1; 8 bases align to TRBD1. J was trimmed by 8 bases and V by 4 bases; bases with no gene match: 13. The length of the CDR3 is 16 residues. Germline lookup yields CDR1 LGHNA and CDR2 YSLEER. CDR3 in amino acids: CASSPEGDRIFYEQFF. In nucleotides, the CDR3 is TGCGCCAGCAGCCCCGAGGGGGACAGGATATTCTATGAGCAGTTCTTC.

The chain combines TRBV7-2 with TRBJ2-3; a possible D gene is TRBD1 (6 bases). The CDR3 spans 12 residues. With 5 bases removed from V and 6 bases from J, the gap between germline ends came to 9 bases. Germline V lookup: CDR1 SGHTA, CDR2 FQGNSA. The CDR3 DNA reads TGTGCCAGCAGCGGAGACAGGGATACGCAGTATTTT. This gives the protein CASSGDRDTQYF.

This chain links TRBV20-1 with TRBJ2-4, with D possibly TRBD1 on 8 matching bases. Looked up from germline, CDR1 is DFQATT and CDR2 is SNEGSKA (reference sequence). The CDR3 length is 14 residues. Trimming took 5 bases from V and 6 from J, leaving 17 bases between them. DNA of the CDR3: TGCAGTGCTCACAGGGGGGAGGGCCGAAACATTCAGTACTTC. Encoded protein: CSAHRGEGRNIQYF.

V usage is TRBV2 and J usage is TRBJ2-3; 11 bases are shared with TRBD2. The germline V gene has CDR1 SNHLY and CDR2 FYNNEI. This CDR3 is built from 17 residues. With V trimmed by 8 bases and J by 6 bases, 16 bases remained unmatched. The CDR3 spells CASGPFGTSGVGDTQYF. The CDR3 DNA reads TGTGCCAGCGGACCGTTCGGGACTAGCGGTGTTGGGGATACGCAGTATTTT.

At least ten counts were recorded for this clonotype. The chain is built from TRBV12-3 or TRBV12-4 and TRBJ1-2; 7 positions match TRBD1. The CDR3 spans 13 residues. The V segment lost 7 bases and the J segment 4 bases; nucleotides outside the gene matches: 6. The CDR3 loop reads CASIRDSIYGYTF. The CDR3 DNA is TGTGCCAGCATTCGGGACAGTATCTATGGCTACACCTTC.

This clonotype was seen once. V usage is TRBV27 and J usage is TRBJ2-7; D is uncertain. CDR3 length equals 13 residues. Germline-derived CDR1 and CDR2 are MNHEY and SMNVEV (reference sequence). V was clipped by 5 bases and J by 2 bases, with 10 bases between them. This CDR3 is CASSKPPTYEQYF. CDR3 nucleotide sequence: TGTGCCAGCAGTAAACCGCCGACCTACGAGCAGTACTTC.

Here the CDR3 reads CASSLSPGQGNYGYTF. As DNA, the CDR3 is TGTGCCAGCAGTTTATCTCCGGGACAGGGGAACTATGGCTACACCTTC. V gene TRBV27 combines with J gene TRBJ1-2, with TRBD1 matching 10 bases. CDR1 and CDR2 from the germline V gene are MNHEY and SMNVEV (reference sequence). V trimming: 0 bases; J trimming: 2 bases; junction bases outside the gene matches: 3. CDR3 length: 16 residues.

This clonotype occurred once. Here the CDR3 DNA reads TGTGCCAGCAGTTTGAAGGACCCGTACGAGCAGTACTTC. Translation gives CASSLKDPYEQYF. The V call is TRBV27, the J call TRBJ2-7, with D unclear. Looked up from germline, CDR1 is MNHEY and CDR2 is SMNVEV (reference sequence). V lost 3 bases to trimming and J lost 4 bases, with 10 bases between them. This CDR3 comprises 13 residues.

In DNA form, the CDR3 reads TGCGCCAGCAGCCATCCAGGGAACAATGAGCAGTACTTC. It yields the protein CASSHPGNNEQYF. The rearrangement links TRBV4-1 to TRBJ2-5; TRBD1 is a possible D gene (5 bases). CDR3 length equals 13 residues. Germline V CDR1 and CDR2: MGHRA, YSYEKL. V was shortened by 3 bases and J by 11 bases, with 16 bases between the two germline ends.

This clonotype was picked up many times. The V and J genes are TRBV7-2 and TRBJ1-1; 9 bases map to TRBD1. With 4 bases clipped from V and 1 base from J, the junction kept 4 bases outside the gene matches. The germline V gene encodes CDR1 SGHTA and CDR2 FQGNSA. This CDR3 comprises 15 residues. The CDR3 loop reads CASSSTGGSNTEAFF. CDR3 nucleotide sequence: TGTGCCAGCAGCTCCACAGGGGGCTCGAACACTGAAGCTTTCTTT.

Turning to this clonotype: A much larger clone sits a single nucleotide away, making a read error possible. This chain joins TRBV6-5 and TRBJ2-7; 7 bases fit TRBD1. Trimming at V came to 5 bases and at J to 5 bases, leaving 15 bases not matched to a gene. The length of the CDR3 is 16 residues. Germline values: CDR1 MNHEY, CDR2 SVGAGI. CDR3 sequence (DNA): TGTGCCAGCAGTCCGCGAGGGGCAGGGGGAAGTGACGAGCAGTACTTC. Protein product: CASSPRGAGGSDEQYF.

This rearrangement joins TRBV3-1 to TRBJ2-5, with D uncertain. The V and J ends lost 1 base and 1 base respectively, with 4 bases between them. Looked up from germline, CDR1 is LGHDT and CDR2 is YNNKEL (reference sequence). This CDR3 is built from 13 residues. CDR3 coding DNA: TGTGCCAGCAGCCAAGCCATCCAAGAGACCCAGTACTTC. It is translated as CASSQAIQETQYF.